This T cell receptor (beta chain) was captured by sequencing in a study of regulatory T cells in long-lasting Graves disease. Indicated time point: persistent/refractory GD, antithyroid drugs over 5 years with positive TRAb. Researchers made the TCR library from RNA that was extracted from PBMCs. In building TCR beta libraries, iRepertoire HTBI primers were used together with Arm-PCR of CDR3 regions. TCRdb reanalysed the multiplex PCR reads using MiXCR and keeps one entry per CDR3 protein. The sample consists of under 450,000 distinct CDR3 sequences, about 23% of them appearing once. On this clonotype: Its specificity is not known.

General study findings and limits: New patients shared roughly 1,000 public clonotypes, fewer than the 2,500 to 3,500 shared by persistent patients.

This specimen consisted of peripheral blood mononuclear cells (PBMCs), obtained when the disease was refractory, from a patient treated with antithyroid drugs. This sequence originates from a woman aged 40 to 50 with Graves disease.

DNA for the CDR3: TGTGCCAGCAGCCAACGGACAGTCTCCTACGAGCAGTACTTC. Its translation: CASSQRTVSYEQYF. The chain links TRBV14 to TRBJ2-7; possibly TRBD1 for D (6 bases). In germline, CDR1 is SGHDN, CDR2 FVKESK. Trimming left V 2 bases short and J 0 bases short, with 8 bases between. The CDR3 sequence is 14 residues long.